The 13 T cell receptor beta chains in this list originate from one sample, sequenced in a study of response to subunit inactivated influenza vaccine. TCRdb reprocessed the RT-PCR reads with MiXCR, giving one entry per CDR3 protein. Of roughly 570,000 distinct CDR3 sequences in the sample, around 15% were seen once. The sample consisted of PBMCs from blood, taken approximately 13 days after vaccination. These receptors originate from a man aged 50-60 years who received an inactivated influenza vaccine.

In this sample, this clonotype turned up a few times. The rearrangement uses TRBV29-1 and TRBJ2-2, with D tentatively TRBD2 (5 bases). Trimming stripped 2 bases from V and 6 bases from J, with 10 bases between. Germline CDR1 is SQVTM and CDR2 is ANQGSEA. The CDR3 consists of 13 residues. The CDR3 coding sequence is TGCAGCGTTGAAAGGCGGACTCCCGGGGAGCTGTTTTTT. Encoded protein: CSVERRTPGELFF.

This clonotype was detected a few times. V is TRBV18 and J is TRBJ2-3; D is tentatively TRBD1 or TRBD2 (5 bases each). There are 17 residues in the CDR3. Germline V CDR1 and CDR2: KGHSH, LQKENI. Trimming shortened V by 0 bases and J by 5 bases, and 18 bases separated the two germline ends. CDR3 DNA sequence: TGTGCCAGCTCACCACCTGGGACGAAGAGTTTCGGAGATACGCAGTATTTT. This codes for CASSPPGTKSFGDTQYF.

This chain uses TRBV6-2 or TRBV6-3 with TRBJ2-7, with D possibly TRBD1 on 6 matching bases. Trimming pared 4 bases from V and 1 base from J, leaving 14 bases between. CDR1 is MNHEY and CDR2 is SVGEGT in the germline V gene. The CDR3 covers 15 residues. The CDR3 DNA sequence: TGTGCCAGCAGTTCTTGGACAGTTTTTTCCTACGAGCAGTACTTC. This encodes CASSSWTVFSYEQYF.

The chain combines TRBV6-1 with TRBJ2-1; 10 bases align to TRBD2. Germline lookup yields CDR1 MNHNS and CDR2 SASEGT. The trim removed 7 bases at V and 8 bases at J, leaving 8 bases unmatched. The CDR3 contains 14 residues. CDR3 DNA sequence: TGTGCCAGCACCCGAGCGGGAGGGCGGGATGAGCAGTTCTTC. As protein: CASTRAGGRDEQFF.

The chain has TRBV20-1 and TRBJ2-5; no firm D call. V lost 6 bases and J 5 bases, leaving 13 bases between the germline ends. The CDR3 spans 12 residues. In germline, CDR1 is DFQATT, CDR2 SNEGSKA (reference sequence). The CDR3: CSARRISETQYF. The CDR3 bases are TGCAGTGCAAGACGGATTTCGGAGACCCAGTACTTC.

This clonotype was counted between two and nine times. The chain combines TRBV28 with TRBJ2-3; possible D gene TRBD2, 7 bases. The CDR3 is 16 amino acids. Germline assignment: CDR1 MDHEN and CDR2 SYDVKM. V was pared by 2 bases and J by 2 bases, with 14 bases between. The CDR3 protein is CASSLGGARITDTQYF. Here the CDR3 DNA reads TGTGCCAGCAGTTTAGGGGGGGCTCGTATCACAGATACGCAGTATTTT. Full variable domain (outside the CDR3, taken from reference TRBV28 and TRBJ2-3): DVKVTQSSRYLVKRTGEKVFLECVQDMDHENMFWYRQDPGLGLRLIYFSYDVKMKEKGDIPEGYSVSREKKERFSLILESASTNQTSMYLCASSLGGARITDTQYFGPGTRLTVL.

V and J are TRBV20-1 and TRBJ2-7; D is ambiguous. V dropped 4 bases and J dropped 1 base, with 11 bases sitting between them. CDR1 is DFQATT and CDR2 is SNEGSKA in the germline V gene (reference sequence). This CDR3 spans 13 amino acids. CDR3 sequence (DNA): TGCAGTGCTACGGATACCAAATCCTACGAGCAGTACTTC. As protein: CSATDTKSYEQYF.

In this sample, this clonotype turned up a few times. The CDR3 sequence: CASSSGRAGEQYF. CDR3 DNA sequence: TGTGCCAGCAGTAGCGGGAGGGCGGGGGAGCAGTACTTC. The chain is built from TRBV7-2 and TRBJ2-7; 11 positions agree with TRBD2. Germline V gene lookup returns CDR1 SGHTA and CDR2 FQGNSA. The CDR3 extends over 13 amino acids. Losses at the gene ends were 6 bases for V and 7 bases for J; bases not matched to a gene: 5.

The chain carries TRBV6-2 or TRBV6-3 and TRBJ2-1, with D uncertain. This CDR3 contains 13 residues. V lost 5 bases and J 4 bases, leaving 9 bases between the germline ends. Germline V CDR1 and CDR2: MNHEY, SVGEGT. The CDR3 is CASSGPIYNEQFF. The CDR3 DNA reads TGTGCCAGCAGTGGACCGATTTACAATGAGCAGTTCTTC.

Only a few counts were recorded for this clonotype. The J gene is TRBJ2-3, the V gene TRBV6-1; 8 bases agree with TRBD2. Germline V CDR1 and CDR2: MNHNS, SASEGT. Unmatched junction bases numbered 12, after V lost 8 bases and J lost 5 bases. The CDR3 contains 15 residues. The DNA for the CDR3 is TGTGCCAGCGTCGAGCGGGGGCTAGGAGTAGATACGCAGTATTTT. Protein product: CASVERGLGVDTQYF.

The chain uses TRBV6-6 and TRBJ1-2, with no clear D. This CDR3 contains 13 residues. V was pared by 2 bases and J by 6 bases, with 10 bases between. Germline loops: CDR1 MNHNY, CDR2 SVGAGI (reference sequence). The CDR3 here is CASSYVGNHGYTF. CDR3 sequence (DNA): TGTGCCAGCAGTTACGTAGGGAACCATGGCTACACCTTC.

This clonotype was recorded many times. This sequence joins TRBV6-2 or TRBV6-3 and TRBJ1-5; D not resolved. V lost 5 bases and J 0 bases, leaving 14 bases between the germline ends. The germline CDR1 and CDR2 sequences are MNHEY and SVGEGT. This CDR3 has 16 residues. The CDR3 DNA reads TGTGCCAGCAGTACTATTGACAACTATAGCAATCAGCCCCAGCATTTT. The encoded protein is CASSTIDNYSNQPQHF.

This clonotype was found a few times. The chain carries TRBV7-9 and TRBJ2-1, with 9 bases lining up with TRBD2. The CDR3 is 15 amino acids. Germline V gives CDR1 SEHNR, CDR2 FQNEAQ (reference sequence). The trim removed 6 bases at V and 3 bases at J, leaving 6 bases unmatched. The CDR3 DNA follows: TGTGCCAGCAGAACGCGGGAGGGTCTCTACAATGAGCAGTTCTTC. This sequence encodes CASRTREGLYNEQFF.